This entry concerns a single TCR beta chain. The record originates from a study of shared clonotypes between healthy human individuals. The CDR3 sequence is 14 residues long. V shed 4 bases and J 7 bases; nucleotides not matched to a gene: 6. The germline gives CDR1 MNHEY, CDR2 SMNVEV (reference sequence). The protocol was immunoSEQ multiplex PCR, while the TCRdb copy is restricted to in-frame clones and leaves out a portion. The sample lists fewer than 700,000 clones; roughly 95% were seen once. It was CD45RO-negative cells, positively selected for CCR7, that made up naive CD8 cells, with terminally differentiated effector memory CD45RA+ cells excluded.

This receptor was obtained from a woman in her 30s in good health. This chain connects TRBV27 to TRBJ2-7; 11 bases are shared with TRBD2. The sequencing sample was made of naive CD8+ T cells sorted from blood. In nucleotides, the CDR3 is TGTGCCAGCAGTTCCGGGACTAGCGGTCCTGAGCAGTACTTC. It yields the protein CASSSGTSGPEQYF.